This section outlines one T cell receptor (beta chain) sequence together with its context. The antigen is not known. The data belong to a study of T-cell reconstitution after alpha-beta-depleted transplantation in children. Overall study findings and caveats: Several hundred rapidly expanded clones from non-depleted graft cells reportedly supplied alpha-beta T cells about two months post-transplant.

The TCRbeta library incorporated unique molecular identifiers. TCRdb ran MiXCR on the PCR reads and lists one entry per CDR3 protein. Of 440,000 or so distinct CDR3 sequences in the sample, approximately 41% are singletons; the top ten hold around 29%. The CDR3 runs to 15 residues. J lost 2 bases, V lost 0 bases, and 3 bases had no gene match. Germline lookup yields CDR1 DFQATT and CDR2 SNEGSKA (reference sequence). V gene TRBV20-1 combines with J gene TRBJ1-3, with TRBD1 matching over 8 bases. The sequencing here drew on PBMCs, taken before TCRalphabeta/CD19-depleted stem cell transplant. This TCR derives from a girl aged 2 to 9 with aplastic anemia, due to receive a stem cell transplant. CDR3 bases: TGCAGTGCTAGAGAAGACAGGGGCGCTGGAAACACCATATATTTT. This gives the protein CSAREDRGAGNTIYF.